Listed here are 19 T cell receptor beta chains from one sample, sequenced in a study of OX40 agonist ivuxolimab in advanced cancers. The protocol was immunoSEQ multiplex PCR, while the TCRdb copy is restricted to in-frame clones and leaves out a portion. Among fewer than 45,000 clones listed, about 85% were seen once. Source: CD4+ or CD8+ T cells sorted from blood, taken in a trial of the OX40 agonist ivuxolimab. All receptors derive from an adult with an advanced solid tumor such as melanoma, head and neck, liver or kidney cancer.

The chain joins TRBV9 to TRBJ2-7; 7 positions match TRBD1. The V gene's germline CDR1 is SGDLS and CDR2 YYNGEE. The CDR3 runs 15 residues. Losses at the gene ends were 4 bases for V and 1 base for J; bases not matched to a gene: 8. The CDR3 region is CASSPETGSSYEQYF. As DNA, the CDR3 is TGTGCCAGCAGCCCCGAGACAGGGTCTTCCTACGAGCAGTACTTC.

In DNA form, the CDR3 reads TGTGCCAGCAGCTCCTACAGGGGGCAATACGAGCAGTACTTC. Protein: CASSSYRGQYEQYF. The chain has TRBV7-2 and TRBJ2-5, with 9 bases matching TRBD1. The DNA matches TRBJ2-7 better at its end, which makes the J call doubtful. The CDR3 runs 14 residues. Germline-derived CDR1 and CDR2 are SGHTA and FQGNSA.

V is TRBV19 and J is TRBJ1-2; D might be TRBD1 (5 bases). Germline assignment: CDR1 LNHDA and CDR2 SQIVND (reference sequence). The V gene lost 9 bases and the J gene lost 4 bases, with 21 bases spanning the gap. This CDR3 region has 15 residues. In DNA, the CDR3 is TGTGCCAGCACCCCAGGGCGGGACTCGGGCTATGGCTACACCTTC. Translation: CASTPGRDSGYGYTF.

The chain links TRBV5-6 to TRBJ1-6; 8 positions match TRBD1. Germline V gives CDR1 SGHDT, CDR2 YYEEEE. The CDR3 sequence is 14 residues long. V was clipped by 4 bases and J by 16 bases; unmatched bases: 13. The CDR3 spells CASSPGTGGGGLHF. Written as DNA, the CDR3 is TGTGCCAGCAGCCCCGGGACAGGAGGCGGGGGACTCCACTTT.

The chain employs TRBV6-5 and TRBJ1-5; D uncertain. Per the germline V gene, CDR1 is MNHEY and CDR2 is SVGAGI. The CDR3 has 13 residues. V dropped 0 bases and J dropped 5 bases, with 5 bases sitting between them. CDR3: CASSYSLDQPQHF. The CDR3 DNA sequence: TGTGCCAGCAGTTACTCTCTGGATCAGCCCCAGCATTTT.

This clone was counted only a few times. An end of the junction differs from the germline gene, which may be a read error. The V and J genes are TRBV7-2 and TRBJ1-3; D not certain. This CDR3 has 12 amino acids. CDR1 and CDR2 from the germline V gene are SGHTA and FQGNSA. CDR3 protein: CASSSGGTTIYF. CDR3 DNA sequence: TGTGCCAGCAGCTCTGGTGGAACCACCATATATTTT.

The chain joins TRBV19 to TRBJ2-1, with 7 bases aligning to TRBD2. The CDR3 runs to 15 residues. CDR1 and CDR2 (germline): LNHDA, SQIVND (reference sequence). With V trimmed by 5 bases and J by 0 bases, 4 bases remained unmatched. CDR3 nucleotides: TGTGCCAGTAGTTCGTTAGCGGGCTCCTACAATGAGCAGTTCTTC. As protein: CASSSLAGSYNEQFF.

A few counts support this clone. This chain uses TRBV20-1 with TRBJ1-2; D unclear. V shed 3 bases and J shed 3 bases, with 5 bases lying between them. Germline V gene sequence: CDR1 DFQATT, CDR2 SNEGSKA (reference sequence). The CDR3 extends over 11 amino acids. The CDR3 DNA is TGCAGTGCTAGCCCGGACTATGGCTACACCTTC. This codes for CSASPDYGYTF.

The chain joins TRBV18 to TRBJ1-2; 9 nucleotides align to TRBD1. With 3 bases clipped from V and 6 bases from J, the junction kept 2 bases outside the gene matches. The CDR3 sequence is 13 residues long. Germline V gene sequence: CDR1 KGHSH, CDR2 LQKENI. The DNA of the CDR3 is TGTGCCAGCTCACCCGACAGGGGGGATGGCTACACCTTC. As protein: CASSPDRGDGYTF.

The rearrangement links TRBV6-5 to TRBJ2-1; 8 positions agree with TRBD2. Germline V CDR1 and CDR2: MNHEY, SVGAGI. The CDR3 spans 15 residues. V was pared by 7 bases and J by 6 bases, with 11 bases of the junction left unmatched. CDR3 nucleotides: TGTGCCAGCACAAAGGCCGGACTAGCAATCAATGAGCAGTTCTTC. Its protein product is CASTKAGLAINEQFF.

The V and J genes are TRBV11-3 and TRBJ2-5, with D uncertain. This CDR3 is built from 12 residues. Germline CDR1 and CDR2: SGHNT and YENEEA. Between the trimmed V and J ends, which lost 5 bases and 5 bases, there was a span of 9 bases. The CDR3 reads CASSPSAETQYF. The CDR3 nucleotides read TGTGCCAGCAGCCCTTCAGCGGAGACCCAGTACTTC.

The chain has TRBV11-2 and TRBJ2-5; 10 nucleotides line up with TRBD1. Germline V gene lookup returns CDR1 SGHAT and CDR2 FQNNGV. With V trimmed by 3 bases and J by 0 bases, 10 bases remained unmatched. The CDR3 runs to 18 residues. The CDR3 DNA follows: TGTGCCAGCAGCTTTACCGGGACAGGGGATGCTTACCAAGAGACCCAGTACTTC. Translated, it gives CASSFTGTGDAYQETQYF. Full variable domain (rest looked up from reference TRBV11-2 and TRBJ2-5): EAGVAQSPRYKIIEKRQSVAFWCNPISGHATLYWYQQILGQGPKLLIQFQNNGVVDDSQLPKDRFSAERLKGVDSTLKIQPAKLEDSAVYLCASSFTGTGDAYQETQYFGPGTRLLVL.

A single count supports this clone. The V and J genes are TRBV10-3 and TRBJ2-7, with 7 bases fitting TRBD1. This CDR3 region has 14 residues. Per germline, CDR1 ENHRY and CDR2 SYGVKD. V shed 6 bases, J shed 6 bases, and the junction held 11 bases outside the gene matches. CDR3 sequence (DNA): TGTGCCATCAGAGGAGCAGGGGGATTTTCCGAGCAGTACTTC. It translates to CAIRGAGGFSEQYF.

Here the CDR3 reads CASSYSDSYEQYF. Written as DNA, the CDR3 is TGTGCCAGCAGTTACTCAGACAGCTACGAGCAGTACTTC. The V call is TRBV6-5, the J call TRBJ2-5, with a weak D call TRBD1 (5 bases). With the DNA end fitting TRBJ2-7 better, the J assignment may be wrong. Germline assignment: CDR1 MNHEY and CDR2 SVGAGI. The CDR3 runs 13 residues.

On this clone: Additional DNA sequences in this sample encode the identical CDR3. This chain connects TRBV20-1 to TRBJ2-7; 8 nucleotides agree with TRBD1. CDR1 is DFQATT, CDR2 SNEGSKA, per germline (reference sequence). Losses at the gene ends were 1 base for V and 11 bases for J; bases not matched to a gene: 4. The CDR3 sequence is 11 residues long. Written as DNA, the CDR3 is TGCAGTGCTAGAGGGGAGACAGGGGAGTACTTC. The encoded protein is CSARGETGEYF.

This clone appeared once. CDR3 coding DNA: TGTGCCAGCAGTGAGCAATCTAGGGGCGAGCAGTACTTC. It yields the protein CASSEQSRGEQYF. V usage is TRBV6-1 and J usage is TRBJ2-7; tentative D call: TRBD1 (5 bases). The germline V gene has CDR1 MNHNS and CDR2 SASEGT. V was cut by 3 bases and J by 6 bases, with 12 bases left in between. The CDR3 is 13 residues long.

Here the CDR3 reads CASIEDGDHEAFF. The CDR3 nucleotides are TGTGCCAGCATCGAAGACGGCGACCACGAAGCTTTCTTT. This chain joins TRBV2 and TRBJ1-1; D gene ambiguous. This CDR3 comprises 13 residues. CDR1 is SNHLY, CDR2 FYNNEI, per germline. V was trimmed by 7 bases and J by 8 bases, leaving 17 bases between them.

The chain links TRBV15 to TRBJ1-6; perhaps TRBD1 as D (5 bases). Germline V CDR1 and CDR2: LNHNV, YYDKDF (reference sequence). The CDR3 is 14 residues long. The V end was cut by 5 bases, the J end by 9 bases, with 14 bases between. CDR3 sequence (DNA): TGTGCCACCAGCCTAGGTCAGGGAGGTTCACCCCTCCACTTT. It codes for CATSLGQGGSPLHF.

The rearrangement links TRBV27 to TRBJ1-2; D perhaps matches TRBD1 (5 bases). The CDR3 has 13 residues. CDR1 is MNHEY and CDR2 is SMNVEV in the germline V gene (reference sequence). V was trimmed by 3 bases and J by 1 base, leaving 6 bases between them. CDR3: CASSLTVNYGYTF. CDR3 sequence (DNA): TGTGCCAGCAGTTTGACAGTTAACTATGGCTACACCTTC.